This TCR beta chain comes out of a study of Graves' ophthalmopathy and Graves' hyperthyroidism. Study-wide results and caveats: In blood appeared most of the expanded thyroid clonotypes whose frequency exceeded 0.001.

Amplification targeted the TCR beta CDR3 regions, with RNA transcripts as the source material. The workflow started with a first-round RT-PCR run with HTBI primers and then moved on to a second-round multiplex PCR. TCRdb redid the calling of the multiplex PCR reads with MiXCR, one entry per CDR3 protein. The profile shows some 390,000 distinct CDR3 sequences, around 17% of them singletons. Pregnant or lactating patients and those with other autoimmune diseases or uncontrolled infections were excluded. The starting material, over 8.5 ml of fresh peripheral blood, provided the PBMCs. The CDR3 totals 13 residues. Germline CDR1 is MDHEN and CDR2 is SYDVKM. Trimming took 3 bases from V and 7 from J, leaving 10 bases between them. This clonotype was observed many times. The antigen is not known.

This sequence joins TRBV28 and TRBJ1-5; a possible D gene is TRBD1 (6 bases). The sample taken for sequencing was peripheral blood. The sequence derives from a woman aged 18 to 35 with Graves' ophthalmopathy. This CDR3 is CASSFVRGQPQHF. The CDR3 coding sequence is TGTGCCAGCAGTTTTGTCAGGGGACAGCCCCAGCATTTT. Using reference TRBV28 and TRBJ1-5 for the parts outside the CDR3, the full variable domain is DVKVTQSSRYLVKRTGEKVFLECVQDMDHENMFWYRQDPGLGLRLIYFSYDVKMKEKGDIPEGYSVSREKKERFSLILESASTNQTSMYLCASSFVRGQPQHFGDGTRLSIL.